This is a list of T cell receptor beta chains from one sample in a study of T cell responses to AZD1222 COVID-19 vaccine. Profiled with immunoSEQ multiplex PCR; TCRdb holds only in-frame clones, not every one. Here the sample spans about 180,000 clones, just over 85% being singletons. Here the sequenced sample was peripheral blood, taken 28 days after the second AZD1222 dose. Every receptor here comes from an adult who received the AZD1222 COVID-19 vaccine. Each CDR3 is given with its conserved first and last residue. D genes are given only for firm matches. Clone size is given for some rows only: seen once, a few or many times, or a class if the clone is expanded.

clone_size	v_call	j_call	d_call	cdr3_nt	cdr3_aa
few	TRBV14	TRBJ1-6	-	TGTGCCAGCAGCCAAGCGCAGGGGCTCAATTCACCCCTCCACTTT	CASSQAQGLNSPLHF
once	TRBV7-2	TRBJ1-3	-	TGTGCCAGCAGCCAAGTAGGCTCCTCTGGAAACACCATATATTTT	CASSQVGSSGNTIYF
once	TRBV18	TRBJ2-1	-	TGTGCCAGCTCACCAGGGCCCCCGGGGTCCTACAATGAGCAGTTCTTC	CASSPGPPGSYNEQFF
-	TRBV9	TRBJ2-3	-	TGTGCCAGCAGCGTATCTCCTAGCACAGATACGCAGTATTTT	CASSVSPSTDTQYF
-	TRBV10-3	TRBJ1-2	-	TGTGCCATCAGCGCTACCGGGGCAGGGGTTGACTATGGCTACACCTTC	CAISATGAGVDYGYTF
once	TRBV5-4	TRBJ2-3	-	TGTGCCAGCAGCGGGGGACTCCGCACAGATACGCAGTATTTT	CASSGGLRTDTQYF
-	TRBV6-2/TRBV6-3	TRBJ2-2	-	TGTGCCAGCAGCCCCACAGGGACCAACACCGGGGAGCTGTTTTTT	CASSPTGTNTGELFF
-	TRBV20-1	TRBJ2-5	TRBD2	TGCAGTGCTAGTATTCCCAGCGGGGGCTACCAAGAGACCCAGTACTTC	CSASIPSGGYQETQYF
-	TRBV19	TRBJ2-7	-	TGTGCCAGTAGCCGCGAAGGTTTCTCCTACGAGCAGTACTTC	CASSREGFSYEQYF
few	TRBV21-1	TRBJ2-7	-	TGTGCCAGCAGTCTCTACGAGCAGTACTTC	CASSLYEQYF
-	TRBV7-9	TRBJ2-4	TRBD2	TGTGCCAGCAGCACCGGGACTAGCGGCCATTTAGCCAAAAACATTCAGTACTTC	CASSTGTSGHLAKNIQYF
-	TRBV10-3	TRBJ2-7	-	TGTGCCACATCCCCCCCGGACAACTCCTACGAGCAGTACTTC	CATSPPDNSYEQYF
-	TRBV7-2	TRBJ1-4	-	TGTGCCAGCACAATACGAGAGGGGCAAAAACTGTTTTTT	CASTIREGQKLFF
-	TRBV6-5	TRBJ2-7	-	TGTGCCAGCAGTACGCTTGAATCCGGGGAGCAGTACTTC	CASSTLESGEQYF
-	TRBV2	TRBJ2-7	TRBD1	TGTGCCAGCAGTGAGGGACAGGGATGGGAGCAGTACTTC	CASSEGQGWEQYF
-	TRBV2	TRBJ2-3	TRBD2	TGTGCCAGCAAGGTCCTAGCGGGGCGCACAGATACGCAGTATTTT	CASKVLAGRTDTQYF
-	TRBV3-1/TRBV3-2	TRBJ1-2	TRBD1	TGTGCCAGCAGCCAATTCCGGGACAGACTCCTTAGTTACTGGGGCTACACCTTC	CASSQFRDRLLSYWGYTF
-	TRBV19	TRBJ1-2	-	TGTGCCAGTAGTATAAGGGTGGGAGCTAACTATGGCTACACCTTC	CASSIRVGANYGYTF
-	TRBV11-2	TRBJ2-2	-	TGTGCCAGTCTTCCGGGACGTTTCACCGGGGAGCTGTTTTTT	CASLPGRFTGELFF
-	TRBV5-8	TRBJ1-2	-	TGTGCCAGCAGCTCCGGGACGGAATATGGCTACACCTTC	CASSSGTEYGYTF
-	TRBV12-3/TRBV12-4	TRBJ1-2	-	TGTGCCAGCAGACCTGACGGAGTCTATGGCTACACCTTC	CASRPDGVYGYTF
-	TRBV7-9	TRBJ2-7	TRBD2	TGTGCCAGCAGCTCCTTCGCGGGGGGATCCTACGAGCAGTACTTC	CASSSFAGGSYEQYF
-	TRBV4-3	TRBJ2-7	-	TGCGCCAGCAGCCTGGGACCCACTTACGAGCAGTACTTC	CASSLGPTYEQYF
-	TRBV14	TRBJ2-6	TRBD1	TGTGCCAGCAGCCAAGGAGGGGGCCGGTCTGGGGCCAACGTCCTGACTTTC	CASSQGGGRSGANVLTF
-	TRBV29-1	TRBJ2-3	-	TGCAGCGTTGTCCCCACCGGGGGTGGGACAGATACGCAGTATTTT	CSVVPTGGGTDTQYF
-	TRBV5-1	TRBJ1-2	TRBD1	TGCGCCAGCAGCTCCCGACAGGGACCTAGCTATGGCTACACCTTC	CASSSRQGPSYGYTF
-	TRBV5-1	TRBJ1-1	-	TGCGCCAGCAGCTTGGAGGGGGGTTTATTAGCTTTCTTT	CASSLEGGLLAFF
-	TRBV7-2	TRBJ2-6	-	TGTGCCAGCAGCTTAGTCGGCTCTGGGGCCAACGTCCTGACTTTC	CASSLVGSGANVLTF
once	TRBV2	TRBJ1-2	TRBD1	TGTGCCAGCAGTGACGTAGGGACAGGGATCAATGGCTACACCTTC	CASSDVGTGINGYTF
-	TRBV9	TRBJ2-1	-	TGTGCCAGCAGCGTAGTACGTGGTTTAAGGGATCTCTCCTACAATGAGCAGTTCTTC	CASSVVRGLRDLSYNEQFF
-	TRBV19	TRBJ1-5	-	TGTGCCAGCCGCCGGGACAATTATCAGCCCCAGCATTTT	CASRRDNYQPQHF